Sequencing of this T cell receptor beta chain was carried out in a study of T cell changes during pregnancy in multiple sclerosis. Germline V gene lookup returns CDR1 SQVTM and CDR2 ANQGSEA. The CDR3 consists of 12 residues. Trimming shortened V by 4 bases and J by 1 base, and 4 bases separated the two germline ends. Sequencing was performed with immunoSEQ multiplex PCR; in TCRdb, only in-frame clones are kept and a portion is missing. Of 90,000 to 120,000 clones in the sample, just over 90% are singletons; the top ten hold approximately 3.5%. The sequencing here drew on peripheral blood, taken after pregnancy. The chain uses TRBV29-1 and TRBJ2-2; D is unclear. The receptor's source is a female donor with multiple sclerosis, enrolled in a pregnancy study. The CDR3: CSVVKNTGELFF. CDR3 DNA sequence: TGCAGCGTTGTCAAGAACACCGGGGAGCTGTTTTTT.